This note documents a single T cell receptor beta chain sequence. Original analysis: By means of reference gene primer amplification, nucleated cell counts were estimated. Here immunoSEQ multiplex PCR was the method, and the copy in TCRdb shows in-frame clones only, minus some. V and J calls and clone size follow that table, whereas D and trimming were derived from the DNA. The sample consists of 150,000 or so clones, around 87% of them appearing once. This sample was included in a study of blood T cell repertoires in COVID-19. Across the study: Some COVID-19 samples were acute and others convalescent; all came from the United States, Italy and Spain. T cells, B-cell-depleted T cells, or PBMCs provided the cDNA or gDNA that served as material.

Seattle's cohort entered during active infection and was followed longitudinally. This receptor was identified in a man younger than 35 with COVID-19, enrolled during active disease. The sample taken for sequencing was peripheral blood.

Here the CDR3 reads CASSYGSGRPYNEQFF. As DNA, the CDR3 is TGTGCCAGCAGTTATGGGAGCGGGAGACCCTACAATGAGCAGTTCTTC. The V call is TRBV6-5, the J call TRBJ2-1; TRBD2 matches at 8 bases. Per the germline V gene, CDR1 is MNHEY and CDR2 is SVGAGI. J gave up 2 bases and V 3 bases, and 6 bases lay outside the gene matches. The length of the CDR3 is 16 residues.